These T cell receptor beta chains were read from a single sample in a study of cytomegalovirus exposure and HLA in healthy donors. Method: immunoSEQ multiplex PCR; TCRdb's copy keeps in-frame clones and lacks some. The data show 150,000 to 200,000 clones, with roughly 80% seen just once and under 2.5% held by the top ten. Sequenced: PBMCs. These TCRs come from a female donor in good health and CMV-seronegative. CDR3s include the opening cysteine and the closing phenylalanine or tryptophan. The D gene is left open where the match is weak. A clone size is listed for some rows: how often the clone was seen (once, few, many), or a class if it is expanded.

size: NA
J: TRBJ2-1
D: TRBD2
V: TRBV7-3
CDR3: CASSLGGLAGGPWFF
DNA: TGTGCCAGCAGCTTGGGAGGGCTAGCGGGAGGGCCATGGTTCTTC

size: NA
J: TRBJ2-2
D: TRBD1
V: TRBV27
CDR3: CASSFGQVLTGELFF
DNA: TGTGCCAGCAGTTTCGGACAGGTACTCACCGGGGAGCTGTTTTTT

size: NA
J: TRBJ2-4
D: NA
V: TRBV9
CDR3: CASSESGDSNIQYF
DNA: TGTGCCAGCAGCGAATCGGGAGACAGCAACATTCAGTACTTC

size: few
J: TRBJ2-5
D: NA
V: TRBV5-1
CDR3: CASSLDLWETQYF
DNA: TGCGCCAGCAGCTTGGACTTGTGGGAGACCCAGTACTTC

size: NA
J: TRBJ1-6
D: NA
V: TRBV12-1
CDR3: CASTLWDTLGPPLHF
DNA: TGTGCCAGCACCCTTTGGGACACCCTGGGACCACCCCTCCACTTT

size: once
J: TRBJ1-3
D: NA
V: TRBV25-1
CDR3: CASSEYGRQGGNTIYF
DNA: TGTGCCAGCAGTGAATATGGTCGCCAGGGGGGAAACACCATATATTTT

size: NA
J: TRBJ1-4
D: NA
V: TRBV6-1
CDR3: CASSDGYGGTNEKLFF
DNA: TGTGCCAGCAGTGACGGATACGGGGGAACTAATGAAAAACTGTTTTTT

size: NA
J: TRBJ1-1
D: TRBD1
V: TRBV19
CDR3: CASKEGQGETEAFF
DNA: TGTGCCAGTAAGGAAGGGCAGGGGGAAACTGAAGCTTTCTTT

size: NA
J: TRBJ1-5
D: NA
V: TRBV27
CDR3: CASSLDSHQPQHF
DNA: TGTGCCAGCAGTTTAGACAGCCATCAGCCCCAGCATTTT

size: NA
J: TRBJ2-7
D: TRBD1
V: TRBV19
CDR3: CASSSRDRSYEQYF
DNA: TGTGCCAGTAGTTCCCGGGACAGATCCTACGAGCAGTACTTC

size: NA
J: TRBJ2-2
D: NA
V: TRBV30
CDR3: CAWGTGIGTGELFF
DNA: TGTGCCTGGGGAACAGGGATAGGGACCGGGGAGCTGTTTTTT

size: NA
J: TRBJ2-3
D: TRBD2
V: TRBV9
CDR3: CASSDPSGRTDTQYF
DNA: TGTGCCAGCAGCGACCCTAGCGGGAGGACAGATACGCAGTATTTT

size: NA
J: TRBJ2-7
D: NA
V: TRBV7-2
CDR3: CASSFAGFEQYF
DNA: TGTGCCAGCAGCTTCGCGGGCTTCGAGCAGTACTTC

size: NA
J: TRBJ1-2
D: NA
V: TRBV21-1
CDR3: CASSKEAPGSTF
DNA: TGTGCCAGCAGCAAAGAGGCCCCGGGGTCTACCTTC

size: once
J: TRBJ2-5
D: NA
V: TRBV6-1
CDR3: CASSEGVGQVETQYF
DNA: TGTGCCAGCAGTGAAGGGGTGGGTCAGGTAGAGACCCAGTACTTC

size: NA
J: TRBJ1-2
D: NA
V: TRBV5-6
CDR3: CASNSGLIHYGYTF
DNA: TGTGCCAGCAACTCGGGACTGATACACTATGGCTACACCTTC

size: few
J: TRBJ2-1
D: NA
V: TRBV11-3
CDR3: CASSLDIGDEQFF
DNA: TGTGCCAGCAGCTTAGACATAGGAGATGAGCAGTTCTTC

size: NA
J: TRBJ1-5
D: NA
V: TRBV6-5
CDR3: CASSSVYSNQPQHF
DNA: TGTGCCAGCAGTTCCGTCTATAGCAATCAGCCCCAGCATTTT

size: NA
J: TRBJ1-2
D: TRBD1
V: TRBV7-9
CDR3: CASTISRDRGSNYGYTF
DNA: TGTGCCAGCACGATCTCCCGGGACAGGGGTTCGAACTATGGCTACACCTTC

size: NA
J: TRBJ1-1
D: NA
V: TRBV5-1
CDR3: CASSLAQGRTEAFF
DNA: TGCGCCAGCAGCTTGGCCCAGGGGCGGACTGAAGCTTTCTTT

size: NA
J: TRBJ1-1
D: TRBD1
V: TRBV5-1
CDR3: CASSLAGIKQGFTEAFF
DNA: TGCGCCAGCAGCTTGGCCGGCATTAAACAGGGGTTTACTGAAGCTTTCTTT

size: NA
J: TRBJ2-1
D: TRBD2
V: TRBV11-3
CDR3: CASSLAGLGPYNEQFF
DNA: TGTGCCAGCAGCTTAGCAGGACTAGGGCCCTACAATGAGCAGTTCTTC

size: once
J: TRBJ1-2
D: NA
V: TRBV9
CDR3: CASSPDGGLGGYTF
DNA: TGTGCCAGCAGCCCCGACGGGGGGTTAGGGGGCTACACCTTC

size: once
J: TRBJ1-3
D: NA
V: TRBV30
CDR3: CAWSVTSGNTIYF
DNA: TGTGCCTGGAGTGTCACTTCTGGAAACACCATATATTTT

size: NA
J: TRBJ2-7
D: TRBD2
V: TRBV5-1
CDR3: CASSLGAGVSYEQYF
DNA: TGCGCCAGCAGCTTGGGAGCGGGGGTCTCCTACGAGCAGTACTTC

size: few
J: TRBJ1-1
D: TRBD1
V: TRBV30
CDR3: CAWSDREYTEAFF
DNA: TGTGCCTGGAGCGACAGGGAGTACACTGAAGCTTTCTTT

size: NA
J: TRBJ2-7
D: NA
V: TRBV7-3
CDR3: CASSPGDSHEQYF
DNA: TGTGCCAGCAGCCCGGGGGACAGCCACGAGCAGTACTTC

size: NA
J: TRBJ1-2
D: NA
V: TRBV7-3
CDR3: CASSQRDGSNYGYTF
DNA: TGTGCCAGCAGCCAGCGGGACGGATCTAACTATGGCTACACCTTC

size: NA
J: TRBJ2-1
D: TRBD2
V: TRBV28
CDR3: CASSRPGGTYNEQFF
DNA: TGTGCCAGCAGCCGTCCGGGGGGGACCTACAATGAGCAGTTCTTC

size: NA
J: TRBJ2-3
D: NA
V: TRBV5-4
CDR3: CASSLTLGLADTQYF
DNA: TGTGCCAGCAGCCTTACCTTAGGTCTAGCAGATACGCAGTATTTT

size: NA
J: TRBJ1-3
D: NA
V: TRBV19
CDR3: CASSVWAFTSGNTIYF
DNA: TGTGCCAGTAGTGTATGGGCATTTACCTCTGGAAACACCATATATTTT

size: NA
J: TRBJ2-5
D: TRBD2
V: TRBV5-1
CDR3: CASSFGTSLSTQYF
DNA: TGCGCCAGCAGCTTCGGGACTAGCTTATCGACCCAGTACTTC

size: NA
J: TRBJ2-3
D: NA
V: TRBV10-3
CDR3: CAISESTWAGAGTDTQYF
DNA: TGTGCCATCAGTGAGTCGACCTGGGCAGGGGCTGGCACAGATACGCAGTATTTT

size: NA
J: TRBJ2-5
D: NA
V: TRBV2
CDR3: CASSAGAGLVEEETQYF
DNA: TGTGCCAGCAGTGCCGGGGCGGGATTGGTAGAAGAAGAGACCCAGTACTTC

size: NA
J: TRBJ1-2
D: NA
V: TRBV2
CDR3: CASRREGGVGYTF
DNA: TGTGCCAGCAGACGGGAGGGAGGTGTCGGCTACACCTTC

size: NA
J: TRBJ1-5
D: TRBD1
V: TRBV2
CDR3: CASTAGQPDQPQHF
DNA: TGTGCCAGCACTGCGGGACAGCCTGATCAGCCCCAGCATTTT

size: few
J: TRBJ2-5
D: NA
V: TRBV11-2
CDR3: CASSSTPSQETQYF
DNA: TGTGCCAGCAGCTCAACTCCCTCCCAAGAGACCCAGTACTTC

size: NA
J: TRBJ1-1
D: NA
V: TRBV10-1
CDR3: CASSESQGVKAFF
DNA: TGCGCCAGCAGTGAGTCCCAGGGCGTCAAAGCTTTCTTT

size: NA
J: TRBJ2-7
D: NA
V: TRBV6-4
CDR3: CASSSSSTGTYEQYF
DNA: TGTGCCAGCAGTAGCTCGTCGACAGGAACCTACGAGCAGTACTTC

size: NA
J: TRBJ2-7
D: TRBD2
V: TRBV5-4
CDR3: CASSLVSGGGASYEQYF
DNA: TGTGCCAGCAGCTTGGTGTCTGGCGGGGGGGCGTCCTACGAGCAGTACTTC

size: once
J: TRBJ1-2
D: TRBD1
V: TRBV2
CDR3: CASTWTGERGYTF
DNA: TGTGCCAGCACCTGGACAGGGGAGAGAGGCTACACCTTC

size: few
J: TRBJ2-5
D: TRBD2
V: TRBV10-1
CDR3: CASSGPGLGTLKTQYF
DNA: TGCGCCAGCAGTGGACCGGGACTAGGGACATTAAAGACCCAGTACTTC

size: few
J: TRBJ1-6
D: TRBD1
V: TRBV9
CDR3: CASSFGGQGFNSPLHF
DNA: TGTGCCAGCAGCTTTGGGGGACAGGGTTTTAATTCACCCCTCCACTTT

size: NA
J: TRBJ1-5
D: NA
V: TRBV6-5
CDR3: CASSYSIAGNQPQHF
DNA: TGTGCCAGCAGTTACTCGATAGCCGGGAATCAGCCCCAGCATTTT

size: NA
J: TRBJ2-7
D: NA
V: TRBV7-2
CDR3: CASSRGLPGSYEQHF
DNA: TGTGCCAGCAGCCGAGGGTTGCCGGGCTCCTACGAGCAGCACTTC

size: few
J: TRBJ1-4
D: TRBD1
V: TRBV7-2
CDR3: CASSLDRGRANEKLFF
DNA: TGTGCCAGCAGCCTTGACAGGGGGCGGGCAAATGAAAAACTGTTTTTT

size: NA
J: TRBJ1-1
D: TRBD1
V: TRBV6-1
CDR3: CASSVTTGRTEAFF
DNA: TGTGCCAGCAGTGTAACGACAGGGCGCACTGAAGCTTTCTTT

size: NA
J: TRBJ2-7
D: TRBD2
V: TRBV7-9
CDR3: CASSFVAGLAGEQYF
DNA: TGTGCCAGCAGCTTTGTCGCGGGACTAGCAGGCGAGCAGTACTTC